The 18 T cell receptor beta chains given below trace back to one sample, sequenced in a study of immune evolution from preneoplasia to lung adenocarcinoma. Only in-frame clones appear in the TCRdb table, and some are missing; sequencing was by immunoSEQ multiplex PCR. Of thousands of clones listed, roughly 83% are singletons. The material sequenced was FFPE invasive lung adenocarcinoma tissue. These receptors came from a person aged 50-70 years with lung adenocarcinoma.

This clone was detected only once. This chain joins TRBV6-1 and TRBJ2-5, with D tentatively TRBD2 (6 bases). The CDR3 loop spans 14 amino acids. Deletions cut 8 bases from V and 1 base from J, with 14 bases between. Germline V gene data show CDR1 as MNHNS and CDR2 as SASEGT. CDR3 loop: CASERGAGQETQYF. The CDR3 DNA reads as TGTGCCAGCGAACGCGGGGCGGGCCAAGAGACCCAGTACTTC.

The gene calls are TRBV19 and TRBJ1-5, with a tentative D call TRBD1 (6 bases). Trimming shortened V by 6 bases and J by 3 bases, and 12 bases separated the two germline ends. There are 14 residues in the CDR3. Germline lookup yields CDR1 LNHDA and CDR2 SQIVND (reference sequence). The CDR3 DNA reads TGTGCCAGTAGCAGCGACAGGATCAATCAGCCCCAGCATTTT. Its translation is CASSSDRINQPQHF.

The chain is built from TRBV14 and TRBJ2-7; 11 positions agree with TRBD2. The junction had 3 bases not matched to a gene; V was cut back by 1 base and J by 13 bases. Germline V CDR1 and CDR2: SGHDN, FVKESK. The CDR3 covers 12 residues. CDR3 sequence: CASSQASGRLYF. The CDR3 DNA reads TGTGCCAGCAGCCAAGCTAGCGGGAGGCTTTACTTC.

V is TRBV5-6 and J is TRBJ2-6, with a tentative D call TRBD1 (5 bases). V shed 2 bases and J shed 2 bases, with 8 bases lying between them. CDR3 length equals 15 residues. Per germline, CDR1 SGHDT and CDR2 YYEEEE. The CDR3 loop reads CASSFRGPGANVLTF. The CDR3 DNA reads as TGTGCCAGCAGCTTTAGGGGCCCTGGGGCCAACGTCCTGACTTTC.

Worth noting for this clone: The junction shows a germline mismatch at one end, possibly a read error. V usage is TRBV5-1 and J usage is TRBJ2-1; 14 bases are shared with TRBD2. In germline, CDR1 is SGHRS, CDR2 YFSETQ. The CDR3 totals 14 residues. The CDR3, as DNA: TGCGCCAGCAGCGTCGGGACTAGCGGGAGCAGTCTAGTCTTC. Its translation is CASSVGTSGSSLVF.

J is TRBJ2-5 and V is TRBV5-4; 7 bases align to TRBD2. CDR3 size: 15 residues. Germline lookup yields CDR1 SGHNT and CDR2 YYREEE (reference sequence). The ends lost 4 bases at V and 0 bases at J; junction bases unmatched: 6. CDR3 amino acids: CASSGTGGNQETQYF. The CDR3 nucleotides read TGTGCCAGCAGCGGGACGGGGGGTAACCAAGAGACCCAGTACTTC. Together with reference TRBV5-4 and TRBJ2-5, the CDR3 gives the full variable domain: ETGVTQSPTHLIKTRGQQVTLRCSSQSGHNTVSWYQQALGQGPQFIFQYYREEENGRGNFPPRFSGLQFPNYSSELNVNALELDDSALYLCASSGTGGNQETQYFGPGTRLLVL.

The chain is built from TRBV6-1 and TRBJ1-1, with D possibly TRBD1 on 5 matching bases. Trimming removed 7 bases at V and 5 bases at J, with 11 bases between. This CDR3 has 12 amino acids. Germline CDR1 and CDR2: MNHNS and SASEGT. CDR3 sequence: CASMPRGTEAFF. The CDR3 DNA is TGTGCCAGCATGCCCCGGGGGACTGAAGCTTTCTTT.

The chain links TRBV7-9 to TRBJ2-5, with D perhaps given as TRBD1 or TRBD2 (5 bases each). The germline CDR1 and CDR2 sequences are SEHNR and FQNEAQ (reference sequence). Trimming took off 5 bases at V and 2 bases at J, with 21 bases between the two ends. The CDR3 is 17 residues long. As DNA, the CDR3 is TGTGCCAGCAGCCGCCCGGGACGCGCTGGGGGACAAGAGACCCAGTACTTC. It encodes CASSRPGRAGGQETQYF.

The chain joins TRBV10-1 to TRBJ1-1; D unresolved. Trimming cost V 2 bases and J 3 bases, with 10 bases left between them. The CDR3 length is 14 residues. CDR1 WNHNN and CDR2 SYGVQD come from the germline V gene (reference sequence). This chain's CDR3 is CASSEGAGYTEAFF. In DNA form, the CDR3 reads TGCGCCAGCAGTGAGGGCGCGGGATACACTGAAGCTTTCTTT.

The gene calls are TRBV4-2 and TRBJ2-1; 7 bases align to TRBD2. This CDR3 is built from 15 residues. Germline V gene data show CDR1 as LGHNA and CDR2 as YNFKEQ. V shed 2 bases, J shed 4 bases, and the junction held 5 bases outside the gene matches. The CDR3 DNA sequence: TGTGCCAGCAGCCAACGCAGCGGGGAGTACAATGAGCAGTTCTTC. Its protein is CASSQRSGEYNEQFF.

The DNA of the CDR3 is TGTGCCAGCTCACCAGGACAGGGACCCTACGAGCAGTACTTC. As protein: CASSPGQGPYEQYF. The chain employs TRBV18 and TRBJ2-7; TRBD1 matches at 8 bases. The germline CDR1 and CDR2 sequences are KGHSH and LQKENI. The CDR3 sequence is 14 residues long. Trimming at V came to 2 bases and at J to 2 bases, leaving 2 bases not matched to a gene.

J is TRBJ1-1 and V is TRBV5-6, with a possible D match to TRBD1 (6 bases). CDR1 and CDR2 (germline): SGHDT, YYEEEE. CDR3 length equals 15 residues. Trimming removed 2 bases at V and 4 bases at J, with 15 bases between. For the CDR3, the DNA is TGTGCCAGCAGCTTCTGGCACAGGGAGGGCACTGAAGCTTTCTTT. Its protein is CASSFWHREGTEAFF. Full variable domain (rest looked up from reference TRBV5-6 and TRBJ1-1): DAGVTQSPTHLIKTRGQQVTLRCSPKSGHDTVSWYQQALGQGPQFIFQYYEEEERQRGNFPDRFSGHQFPNYSSELNVNALLLGDSALYLCASSFWHREGTEAFFGQGTRLTVV.

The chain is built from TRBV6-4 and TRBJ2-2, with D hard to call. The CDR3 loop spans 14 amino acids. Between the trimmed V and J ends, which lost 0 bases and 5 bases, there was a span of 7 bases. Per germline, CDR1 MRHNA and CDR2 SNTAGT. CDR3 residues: CASSDSGGTGELFF. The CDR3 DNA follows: TGTGCCAGCAGTGACTCCGGCGGAACCGGGGAGCTGTTTTTT.

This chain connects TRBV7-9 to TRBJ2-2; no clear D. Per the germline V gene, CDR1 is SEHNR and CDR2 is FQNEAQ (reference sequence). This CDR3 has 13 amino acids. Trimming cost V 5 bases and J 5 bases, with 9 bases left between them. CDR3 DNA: TGTGCCAGCAGCCCCGAATGGACCGGGGAGCTGTTTTTT. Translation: CASSPEWTGELFF.

The CDR3 spells CASSLNMDTQYF. The CDR3, as DNA: TGTGCCAGCAGCTTAAATATGGATACGCAGTATTTT. V usage is TRBV11-2 and J usage is TRBJ2-3; D remains unclear. V dropped 2 bases and J dropped 6 bases, with 6 bases sitting between them. This CDR3 has 12 residues. Germline CDR1 SGHAT, CDR2 FQNNGV.

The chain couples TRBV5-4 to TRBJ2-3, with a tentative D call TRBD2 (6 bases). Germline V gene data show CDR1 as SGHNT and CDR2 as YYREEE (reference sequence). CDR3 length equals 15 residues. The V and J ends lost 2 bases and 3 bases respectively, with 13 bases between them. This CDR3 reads CASSFDLGRTDTQYF. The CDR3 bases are TGTGCCAGCAGCTTTGATTTGGGGAGGACAGATACGCAGTATTTT.

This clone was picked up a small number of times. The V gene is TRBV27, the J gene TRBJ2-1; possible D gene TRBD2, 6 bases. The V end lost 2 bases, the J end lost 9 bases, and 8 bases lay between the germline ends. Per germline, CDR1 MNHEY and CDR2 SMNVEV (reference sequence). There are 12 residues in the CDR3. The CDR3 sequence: CASSLGGIEQFF. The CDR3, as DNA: TGTGCCAGCAGTTTAGGGGGGATTGAGCAGTTCTTC.

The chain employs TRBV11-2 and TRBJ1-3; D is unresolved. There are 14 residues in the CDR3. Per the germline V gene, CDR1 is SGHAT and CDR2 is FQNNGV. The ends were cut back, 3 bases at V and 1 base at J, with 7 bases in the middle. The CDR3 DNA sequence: TGTGCCAGCAGCTTGGCAGTATCTGGAAACACCATATATTTT. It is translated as CASSLAVSGNTIYF.